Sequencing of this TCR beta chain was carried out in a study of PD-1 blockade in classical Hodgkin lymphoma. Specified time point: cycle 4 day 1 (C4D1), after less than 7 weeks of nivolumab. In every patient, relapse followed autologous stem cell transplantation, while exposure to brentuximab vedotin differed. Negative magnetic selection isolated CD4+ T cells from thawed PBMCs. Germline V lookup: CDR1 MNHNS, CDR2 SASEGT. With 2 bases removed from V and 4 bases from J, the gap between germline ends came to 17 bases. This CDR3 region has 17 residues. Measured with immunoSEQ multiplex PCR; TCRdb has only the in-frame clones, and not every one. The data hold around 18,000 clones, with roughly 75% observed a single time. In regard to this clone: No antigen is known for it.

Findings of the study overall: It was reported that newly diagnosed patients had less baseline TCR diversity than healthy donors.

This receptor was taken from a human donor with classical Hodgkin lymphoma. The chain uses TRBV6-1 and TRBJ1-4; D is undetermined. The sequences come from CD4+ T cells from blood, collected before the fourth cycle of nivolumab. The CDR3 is CASSEWDLREYNEKLFF. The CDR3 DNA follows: TGTGCCAGCAGTGAATGGGATTTGAGGGAATATAATGAAAAACTGTTTTTT.